One T cell receptor beta chain is described in this entry. Its specificity is unknown. Profiled with immunoSEQ multiplex PCR; TCRdb holds only in-frame clones, not every one. Found here are fewer than 15,000 clones, approximately 88% of them singletons; the top ten hold over 1.5%. V was shortened by 11 bases and J by 3 bases, with 7 bases between the two germline ends. Germline CDR1 ENHRY, CDR2 SYGVKD. The CDR3 consists of 11 residues. This specimen belongs to a study of T cells in narcolepsy. Whole-study context: Donors had narcolepsy type 1 or type 2, or were healthy controls. The study, taken as a whole, reports: Autoreactive clone sequences were missing from some blood memory CD4+ repertoires. Blood of same and different patients, but not healthy controls, reportedly held recurring autoreactive clonotypes. Same-patient CSF and blood CD4+ T cell clonotypes included HCRT-specific and TRIB2-specific autoreactive ones.

The rearrangement uses TRBV10-3 and TRBJ1-4; no clear D. This TCR was sampled from a human donor with narcolepsy. The sample comprised CD45RA- memory CD4+ T cells from PBMCs. The chain's CDR3 is CASSANEKLFF. The CDR3 DNA is TGTGCCTCTTCTGCTAATGAAAAACTGTTTTTT.